The source of this T cell receptor (beta chain) is a study of cytomegalovirus exposure and HLA in healthy donors. This clone came up a few times. The CDR3 has 17 residues. Per the germline V gene, CDR1 is SQVTM and CDR2 is ANQGSEA. Researchers ran the PCR with 60 Vbeta and 13 Jbeta primers. TCRdb keeps only in-frame clones here, not all; method: immunoSEQ multiplex PCR. This table holds approximately 81,000 clones, 65% to 85% found once. Input material: PBMCs. The source of this sequence is a woman between 50 and 59 years old in good health and CMV-seronegative. The chain uses TRBV29-1 and TRBJ2-5; D not certain. The tail of the sequence fits TRBJ2-7 better, so the J call may be wrong. The CDR3, as DNA: TGCAGCGTTGAAGGTGGTCCTGGAAGGAGTGGTGATTACGAGCAGTACTTC. Translated: CSVEGGPGRSGDYEQYF.